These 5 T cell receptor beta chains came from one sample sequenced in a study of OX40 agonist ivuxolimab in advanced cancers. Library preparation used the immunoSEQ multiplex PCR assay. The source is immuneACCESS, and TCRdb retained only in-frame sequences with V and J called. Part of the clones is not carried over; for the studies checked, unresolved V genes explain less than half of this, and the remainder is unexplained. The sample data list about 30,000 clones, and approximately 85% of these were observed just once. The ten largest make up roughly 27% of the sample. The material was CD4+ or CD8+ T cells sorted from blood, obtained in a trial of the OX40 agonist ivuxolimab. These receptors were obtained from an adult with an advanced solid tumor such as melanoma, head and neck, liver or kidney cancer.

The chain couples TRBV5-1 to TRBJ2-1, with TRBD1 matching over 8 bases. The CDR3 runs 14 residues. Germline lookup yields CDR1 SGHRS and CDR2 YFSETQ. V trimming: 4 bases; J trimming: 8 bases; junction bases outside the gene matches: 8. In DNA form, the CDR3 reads TGCGCCAGCAGCCTCGGACAGGGAACACATGAGCAGTTCTTC. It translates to CASSLGQGTHEQFF. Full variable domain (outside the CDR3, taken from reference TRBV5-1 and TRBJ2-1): KAGVTQTPRYLIKTRGQQVTLSCSPISGHRSVSWYQQTPGQGLQFLFEYFSETQRNKGNFPGRFSGRQFSNSRSEMNVSTLELGDSALYLCASSLGQGTHEQFFGPGTRLTVL.

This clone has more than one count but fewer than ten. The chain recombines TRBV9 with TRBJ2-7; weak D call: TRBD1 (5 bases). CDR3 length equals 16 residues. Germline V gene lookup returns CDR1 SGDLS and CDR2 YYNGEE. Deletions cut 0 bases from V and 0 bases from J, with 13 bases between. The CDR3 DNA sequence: TGTGCCAGCAGCGTAGCCCCACAGGACAACTCCTACGAGCAGTACTTC. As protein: CASSVAPQDNSYEQYF.

The CDR3 bases are TGTGCCAGCAGCTTGGGTAGCGCAACCTACGAGCAGTACTTC. Residues: CASSLGSATYEQYF. V usage is TRBV5-4 and J usage is TRBJ2-7; weak D call: TRBD2 (5 bases). The CDR3 has 14 amino acids. Looked up from germline, CDR1 is SGHNT and CDR2 is YYREEE (reference sequence). Trimming took off 0 bases at V and 2 bases at J, with 9 bases between the two ends.

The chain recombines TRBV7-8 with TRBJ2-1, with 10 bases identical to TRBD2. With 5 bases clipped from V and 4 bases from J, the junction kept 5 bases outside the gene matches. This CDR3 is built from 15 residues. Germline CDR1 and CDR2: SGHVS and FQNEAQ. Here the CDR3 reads CASSPTSGDYNEQFF. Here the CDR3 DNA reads TGTGCCAGCAGCCCAACTAGCGGGGATTACAATGAGCAGTTCTTC.

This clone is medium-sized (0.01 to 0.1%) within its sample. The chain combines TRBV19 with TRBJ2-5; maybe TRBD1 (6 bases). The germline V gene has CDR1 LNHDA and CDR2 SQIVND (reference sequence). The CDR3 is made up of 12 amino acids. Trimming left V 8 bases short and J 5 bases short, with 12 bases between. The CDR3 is CASGGLGETQYF. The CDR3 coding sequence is TGTGCCAGTGGGGGCCTTGGTGAGACCCAGTACTTC. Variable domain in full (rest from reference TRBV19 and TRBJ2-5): DGGITQSPKYLFRKEGQNVTLSCEQNLNHDAMYWYRQDPGQGLRLIYYSQIVNDFQKGDIAEGYSVSREKKESFPLTVTSAQKNPTAFYLCASGGLGETQYFGPGTRLLVL.